This is a list of T cell receptor beta chains from one sample in a study of early T cells in non-severe SARS-CoV-2 infection. Each CDR3 protein is one row after TCRdb ran MiXCR on the 5' RACE reads. Among tens of thousands of distinct CDR3 sequences listed, roughly 6% were seen once. The sample comprised whole blood. The receptors here all came from an adult who was a healthcare worker with PCR-confirmed SARS-CoV-2 infection or an uninfected control (not recorded which). The CDR3 runs from the conserved cysteine through the conserved F or W. The D gene is left open where the match is weak. Expanded clones get a size class; other rows say once, few or many, or leave the size out.

size: few
V: TRBV28
D: .
J: TRBJ1-1
CDR3: CASSFLRENTEAFF
DNA: TGTGCCAGCAGTTTTTTACGGGAGAACACTGAAGCTTTCTTT

size: many
V: TRBV6-6
D: TRBD2
J: TRBJ2-7
CDR3: CASSYSILAGAYEQYF
DNA: TGTGCCAGCAGTTACTCGATTCTAGCGGGAGCCTACGAGCAGTACTTC

size: .
V: TRBV5-1
D: .
J: TRBJ1-2
CDR3: CASSLTENYGYTF
DNA: TGCGCCAGCAGCTTGACAGAAAACTATGGCTACACCTTC

size: many
V: TRBV11-2
D: TRBD1
J: TRBJ1-1
CDR3: CASSLTGGGSTEAFF
DNA: TGTGCCAGCAGCTTAACAGGGGGCGGGAGCACTGAAGCTTTCTTT

size: many
V: TRBV7-2
D: .
J: TRBJ1-6
CDR3: CASSLALPNSPLHF
DNA: TGTGCCAGCAGCTTAGCTCTGCCTAATTCACCCCTCCACTTT

size: .
V: TRBV11-2
D: TRBD2
J: TRBJ2-1
CDR3: CASSFGLADVNEQFF
DNA: TGTGCCAGCAGCTTCGGACTAGCGGATGTGAATGAGCAGTTCTTC

size: many
V: TRBV2
D: .
J: TRBJ2-7
CDR3: CASSGGSYEQYF
DNA: TGTGCCAGCAGTGGAGGGAGTTACGAGCAGTACTTC

size: many
V: TRBV19
D: .
J: TRBJ1-2
CDR3: CASSIRAEYGYTF
DNA: TGTGCCAGTAGTATAAGGGCAGAATATGGCTACACCTTC

size: many
V: TRBV18
D: TRBD1
J: TRBJ1-1
CDR3: CASSPDRAANTEAFF
DNA: TGTGCCAGCTCACCTGACAGGGCAGCGAACACTGAAGCTTTCTTT

size: few
V: TRBV7-6
D: TRBD2
J: TRBJ2-7
CDR3: CASSQMSTSGSSYEQYF
DNA: TGTGCCAGCAGCCAAATGTCGACTAGCGGGAGCTCCTACGAGCAGTACTTC

size: many
V: TRBV7-2
D: TRBD1
J: TRBJ2-2
CDR3: CASSSILGQARTGELFF
DNA: TGTGCCAGCAGCTCTATTCTGGGACAGGCGCGGACCGGGGAGCTGTTTTTT

size: few
V: TRBV7-9
D: TRBD1
J: TRBJ2-1
CDR3: CASSLGQGAPYNEQFF
DNA: TGTGCCAGCAGCTTAGGACAGGGGGCTCCCTACAATGAGCAGTTCTTC

size: many
V: TRBV29-1
D: .
J: TRBJ2-7
CDR3: CSVGISLYEQYF
DNA: TGCAGCGTCGGGATTAGCCTCTACGAGCAGTACTTC

size: few
V: TRBV5-1
D: .
J: TRBJ2-3
CDR3: CASSFTADTQYF
DNA: TGCGCCAGCAGCTTTACTGCTGATACGCAGTATTTT

size: few
V: TRBV7-8
D: TRBD1
J: TRBJ1-3
CDR3: CASSHGQGLSGNTIYF
DNA: TGTGCCAGCAGCCACGGACAGGGGCTTTCTGGAAACACCATATATTTT

size: few
V: TRBV10-3
D: TRBD1
J: TRBJ2-1
CDR3: CAIKTDRGANEQFF
DNA: TGTGCCATCAAGACGGACAGGGGCGCCAATGAGCAGTTCTTC

size: few
V: TRBV5-1
D: .
J: TRBJ2-2
CDR3: CASSLIPGNSNTGELFF
DNA: TGCGCCAGCAGCTTGATTCCTGGGAATTCGAACACCGGGGAGCTGTTTTTT

size: many
V: TRBV29-1
D: TRBD1
J: TRBJ2-7
CDR3: CSAGQGGNLEQYF
DNA: TGCAGCGCCGGACAGGGGGGTAATTTAGAGCAGTACTTC

size: few
V: TRBV4-2
D: TRBD1
J: TRBJ1-1
CDR3: CASSHDDRGGEAFF
DNA: TGTGCCAGCAGCCATGACGACAGGGGAGGTGAAGCTTTCTTT

size: .
V: TRBV20-1
D: .
J: TRBJ2-3
CDR3: CSARRQGPDTQYF
DNA: TGCAGTGCTCGCCGGCAGGGACCAGATACGCAGTATTTT

size: many
V: TRBV5-4
D: .
J: TRBJ1-2
CDR3: CASSLVRARAGYTF
DNA: TGTGCCAGCAGCTTGGTTCGCGCTCGAGCGGGCTACACCTTC

size: many
V: TRBV7-6
D: .
J: TRBJ2-7
CDR3: CASSLVTDGSYEQYF
DNA: TGTGCCAGCAGCTTAGTTACGGATGGGTCCTACGAGCAGTACTTC

size: many
V: TRBV25-1
D: .
J: TRBJ1-5
CDR3: CASSERGTQPQHF
DNA: TGTGCCAGCAGTGAGAGGGGGACTCAGCCCCAGCATTTT

size: many
V: TRBV18
D: .
J: TRBJ2-7
CDR3: CASSLSRDKDPYF
DNA: TGTGCCAGCTCCCTGTCCCGGGACAAGGATCCGTACTTC

size: few
V: TRBV29-1
D: .
J: TRBJ1-2
CDR3: CSVPGISGYGYTF
DNA: TGCAGCGTTCCGGGGATTAGTGGCTATGGCTACACCTTC

size: many
V: TRBV5-1
D: .
J: TRBJ1-1
CDR3: CASSLLPTKGTEAFF
DNA: TGCGCCAGCAGCTTGCTACCCACTAAGGGGACTGAAGCTTTCTTT

size: .
V: TRBV5-5
D: .
J: TRBJ1-5
CDR3: CASSAGQNSNQPQHF
DNA: TGTGCCAGCAGCGCCGGACAGAATAGCAATCAGCCCCAGCATTTT

size: few
V: TRBV7-9
D: TRBD2
J: TRBJ2-7
CDR3: CASSSPSTSGIYEQYF
DNA: TGTGCCAGCAGCTCACCCTCGACTAGCGGGATCTACGAGCAGTACTTC

size: many
V: TRBV5-6
D: TRBD1
J: TRBJ1-5
CDR3: CASSSTGESRNQPQHF
DNA: TGTGCCAGCAGCTCTACAGGGGAGAGCAGGAATCAGCCCCAGCATTTT

size: many
V: TRBV5-1
D: TRBD1
J: TRBJ2-5
CDR3: CASSHGTGQETQYF
DNA: TGCGCCAGCAGCCACGGGACAGGACAAGAGACCCAGTACTTC

size: many
V: TRBV11-2
D: TRBD1
J: TRBJ2-6
CDR3: CASSSYRGSLSSGANVLTF
DNA: TGTGCCAGCAGTTCCTACAGGGGTTCGTTGAGCTCTGGGGCCAACGTCCTGACTTTC

size: many
V: TRBV12-3/TRBV12-4
D: TRBD2
J: TRBJ2-1
CDR3: CASQGLAGELEQFF
DNA: TGTGCCAGCCAGGGACTAGCGGGAGAACTTGAGCAGTTCTTC

size: many
V: TRBV7-2
D: TRBD1
J: TRBJ1-1
CDR3: CASSLAGQGHTEAFF
DNA: TGTGCCAGCAGCTTAGCGGGACAGGGGCACACTGAAGCTTTCTTT

size: .
V: TRBV5-1
D: .
J: TRBJ1-1
CDR3: CASSRDSVNTEAFF
DNA: TGCGCCAGCAGCAGGGACTCTGTGAACACTGAAGCTTTCTTT

size: few
V: TRBV19
D: .
J: TRBJ2-6
CDR3: CATLRSGAIVLTF
DNA: TGTGCCACCCTGCGCTCTGGGGCCATCGTCCTGACTTTC

size: many
V: TRBV7-2
D: .
J: TRBJ2-1
CDR3: CASSLDRPILSEQFF
DNA: TGTGCCAGCAGCTTAGACAGACCGATTCTCTCTGAGCAGTTCTTC

size: .
V: TRBV10-3
D: .
J: TRBJ1-1
CDR3: CAISEHLADVNTEAFF
DNA: TGTGCCATCAGTGAGCATTTGGCGGACGTGAACACTGAAGCTTTCTTT

size: few
V: TRBV20-1
D: TRBD1
J: TRBJ1-1
CDR3: CSARDRGPGTEAFF
DNA: TGCAGTGCTCGGGACAGGGGGCCGGGCACTGAAGCTTTCTTT

size: few
V: TRBV2
D: .
J: TRBJ2-6
CDR3: CASSGQNVGANVLTF
DNA: TGTGCCAGCAGTGGACAAAACGTGGGGGCCAACGTCCTGACTTTC

size: few
V: TRBV20-1
D: TRBD2
J: TRBJ2-7
CDR3: CSARLRENSYEQYF
DNA: TGCAGTGCTAGACTGCGGGAGAACTCCTACGAGCAGTACTTC

size: few
V: TRBV2
D: .
J: TRBJ1-2
CDR3: CASIGSPAGIYGYTF
DNA: TGTGCCAGCATAGGGTCCCCCGCGGGGATCTATGGCTACACCTTC

size: many
V: TRBV19
D: .
J: TRBJ1-2
CDR3: CASRGGLGYTF
DNA: TGTGCCAGTAGGGGGGGGCTTGGCTACACCTTC

size: .
V: TRBV9
D: TRBD2
J: TRBJ2-1
CDR3: CASSEQGLVGHNEQFF
DNA: TGTGCCAGCAGCGAGCAGGGACTAGTGGGACACAATGAGCAGTTCTTC

size: many
V: TRBV6-1
D: .
J: TRBJ2-6
CDR3: CASSENTLTSGANVLTF
DNA: TGTGCCAGCAGTGAAAATACATTGACCTCTGGGGCCAACGTCCTGACTTTC

size: .
V: TRBV6-6
D: TRBD1
J: TRBJ1-6
CDR3: CASSYDRGNSPLHF
DNA: TGTGCCAGCAGTTACGACAGGGGGAATTCACCCCTCCACTTT

size: .
V: TRBV28
D: .
J: TRBJ2-4
CDR3: CASSAGQLAKNIQYF
DNA: TGTGCCAGCAGTGCGGGACAACTAGCCAAAAACATTCAGTACTTC

size: few
V: TRBV7-6
D: .
J: TRBJ2-7
CDR3: CASSLAAGSSYEQYF
DNA: TGTGCCAGCAGCTTAGCAGCCGGAAGCTCCTACGAGCAGTACTTC

size: many
V: TRBV6-1
D: .
J: TRBJ1-3
CDR3: CASSEEGRGVGNTIYF
DNA: TGTGCCAGCAGTGAGGAGGGACGCGGCGTGGGAAACACCATATATTTT

size: many
V: TRBV6-2/TRBV6-3
D: .
J: TRBJ1-5
CDR3: CASSYIQANQPQHF
DNA: TGTGCCAGCAGTTACATCCAGGCCAATCAGCCCCAGCATTTT

size: many
V: TRBV6-5
D: TRBD1
J: TRBJ1-2
CDR3: CASTKTGGNYGYTF
DNA: TGTGCCAGCACCAAGACAGGGGGCAACTATGGCTACACCTTC

size: many
V: TRBV6-1
D: TRBD1
J: TRBJ1-4
CDR3: CASSDGTGGEKLFF
DNA: TGTGCCAGCAGTGACGGGACAGGGGGTGAAAAACTGTTTTTT

size: .
V: TRBV20-1
D: TRBD2
J: TRBJ2-3
CDR3: CSARLAGGRTDTQYF
DNA: TGCAGTGCAAGACTAGCGGGGGGACGCACAGATACGCAGTATTTT

size: few
V: TRBV7-6
D: TRBD2
J: TRBJ2-3
CDR3: CASSLERGAPTDTQYF
DNA: TGTGCCAGCAGCTTAGAGCGGGGCGCACCCACAGATACGCAGTATTTT

size: few
V: TRBV7-9
D: .
J: TRBJ1-2
CDR3: CASSFCQAFCYGYTF
DNA: TGTGCCAGCAGCTTCTGCCAGGCCTTTTGCTATGGCTACACCTTC

size: few
V: TRBV12-3/TRBV12-4
D: .
J: TRBJ2-5
CDR3: CASSPRLGTQYF
DNA: TGTGCCAGCAGTCCCCGACTTGGGACCCAGTACTTC

size: .
V: TRBV5-1
D: .
J: TRBJ2-7
CDR3: CASGLRGTTYYEQYF
DNA: TGCGCCAGCGGGCTCCGCGGGACAACCTACTACGAGCAGTACTTC

size: few
V: TRBV6-2/TRBV6-3
D: .
J: TRBJ2-7
CDR3: CASSGIGTQGLYEQYF
DNA: TGTGCCAGCAGCGGCATCGGAACCCAGGGGCTCTACGAGCAGTACTTC

size: .
V: TRBV30
D: .
J: TRBJ2-7
CDR3: CAWSALGQGPYEQYF
DNA: TGTGCCTGGAGTGCCCTCGGGCAGGGTCCCTACGAGCAGTACTTC

size: many
V: TRBV5-4
D: .
J: TRBJ1-4
CDR3: CASSFLGGENEKLFF
DNA: TGTGCCAGCAGCTTTTTGGGGGGAGAAAATGAAAAACTGTTTTTT